Sequencing of this T cell receptor (beta chain) was carried out in a study of cytomegalovirus exposure and HLA in healthy donors. Findings of the study overall: Per published reports, the classifier diagnosed cytomegalovirus status with high specificity and sensitivity. Later findings reportedly placed an Asian-associated ancestry cluster below the approximately 650-donor mean for N-insertions. The study recorded about 150 TCR beta chains that were cytomegalovirus-associated.

Regarding this clone: Its antigen is undetermined.

Vbeta (60) and Jbeta (13) primers were used in the PCR. In the authors' workflow: Roughly 11 million shared chains were among the about 80 million unique TCR beta chains that a later analysis counted. The method was immunoSEQ multiplex PCR; TCRdb's version includes in-frame clones alone and lacks a portion of them. That table gives V, J and clone size, and the DNA gave D and trimming. This table has 100,000 or so clones, more than 65% appearing once. This CDR3 is 14 amino acids long. Germline-derived CDR1 and CDR2 are WNHNN and SYGVQD (reference sequence). Trimming took 6 bases from V and 5 from J; bases not matched to a gene: 5.

The sample consisted of PBMCs. This receptor was taken from a woman in her forties or fifties in good health and CMV-seropositive. The chain joins TRBV10-1 to TRBJ2-3; 10 bases agree with TRBD1. The CDR3: CASRPGQGIDTQYF. The CDR3 DNA follows: TGCGCCAGCAGACCGGGACAGGGGATAGATACGCAGTATTTT.